This TCR beta chain was recovered during a study of naive and memory T cell subsets. Two oligonucleotides, mixed equimolar, formed the beta constant-region primer covering TRBC1 and TRBC2. The ligated cDNA underwent four PCR rounds using SP2 and nested alpha and beta constant-region primers. TCRdb passed the UMI-ligation and nested PCR reads through MiXCR, listing each CDR3 protein once. The table lists 150,000 or so distinct CDR3 sequences, roughly 22% of them singletons, with less than 0.13% in the top ten. The CDR3 totals 15 residues. Germline values: CDR1 SGDLS, CDR2 YYNGEE. V was cut by 4 bases and J by 3 bases, with 16 bases left in between. Study observations and caveats: Clonotypes here are unpaired alpha or beta chain sequences. Naive repertoires, especially CD8, held a few larger clonotypes, possibly memory cells re-expressing CD45RA.

The sample holds a few counts of this clonotype. Antigen specificity is unknown. Sequencing was carried out using naive CD4+ T cells from blood. This chain links TRBV9 with TRBJ2-5; no reliable D call. The receptor comes from a human donor in good health. The CDR3 region is CASSPQTPNKETQYF. The CDR3 nucleotides are TGTGCCAGCAGCCCCCAGACTCCGAATAAAGAGACCCAGTACTTC. The full variable domain, rest sourced from reference TRBV9 and TRBJ2-5, is DSGVTQTPKHLITATGQRVTLRCSPRSGDLSVYWYQQSLDQGLQFLIQYYNGEERAKGNILERFSAQQFPDLHSELNLSSLELGDSALYFCASSPQTPNKETQYFGPGTRLLVL.